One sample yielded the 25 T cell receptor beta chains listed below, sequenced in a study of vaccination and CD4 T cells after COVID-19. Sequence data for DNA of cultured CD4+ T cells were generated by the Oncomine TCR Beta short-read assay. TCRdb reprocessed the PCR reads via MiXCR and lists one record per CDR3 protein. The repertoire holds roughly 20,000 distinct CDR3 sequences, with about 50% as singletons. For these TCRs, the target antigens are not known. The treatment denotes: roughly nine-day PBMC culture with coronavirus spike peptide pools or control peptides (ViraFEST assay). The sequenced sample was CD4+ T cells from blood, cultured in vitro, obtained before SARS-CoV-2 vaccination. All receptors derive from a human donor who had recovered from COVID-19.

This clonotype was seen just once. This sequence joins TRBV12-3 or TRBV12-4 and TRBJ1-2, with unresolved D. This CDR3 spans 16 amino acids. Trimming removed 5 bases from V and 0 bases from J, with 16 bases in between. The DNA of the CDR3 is TGTGCCAGCAGTGAGAGACTGGGGTCCGCTAACTATGGCTACACCTTC. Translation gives CASSERLGSANYGYTF.

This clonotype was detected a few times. The CDR3 nucleotides are TGCAGTGCGCAGACTAGCGGGTGGTACAATGAGCAGTTCTTC. The encoded protein is CSAQTSGWYNEQFF. The V call is TRBV20-1, the J call TRBJ2-1; 10 positions match TRBD2. Trimming took 6 bases from V and 4 from J; bases not matched to a gene: 6. Germline V gene data show CDR1 as DFQATT and CDR2 as SNEGSKA (reference sequence). CDR3 length equals 14 residues.

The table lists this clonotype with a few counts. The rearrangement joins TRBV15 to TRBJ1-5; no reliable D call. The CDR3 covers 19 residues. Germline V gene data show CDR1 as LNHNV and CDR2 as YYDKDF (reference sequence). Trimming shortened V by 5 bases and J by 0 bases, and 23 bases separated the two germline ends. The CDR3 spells CATSSPSSGISFSNQPQHF. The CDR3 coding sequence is TGTGCCACCAGCTCACCCTCGAGTGGAATCTCCTTTAGCAATCAGCCCCAGCATTTT.

The CDR3 DNA reads as TGCAGTGCTAGAAAGCAGAAGAACACTGAAGCTTTCTTT. This codes for CSARKQKNTEAFF. The J gene is TRBJ1-1, the V gene TRBV20-1; D is uncertain. The CDR3 loop spans 13 amino acids. Germline V gives CDR1 DFQATT, CDR2 SNEGSKA (reference sequence). The V gene lost 2 bases and the J gene lost 1 base, with 8 bases spanning the gap.

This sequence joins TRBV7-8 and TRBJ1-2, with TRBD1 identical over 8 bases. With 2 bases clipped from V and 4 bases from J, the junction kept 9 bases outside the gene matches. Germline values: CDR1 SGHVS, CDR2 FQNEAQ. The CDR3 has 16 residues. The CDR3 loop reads CASSLSVTGGFYGYTF. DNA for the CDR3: TGTGCCAGCAGCTTATCAGTTACAGGGGGGTTCTATGGCTACACCTTC. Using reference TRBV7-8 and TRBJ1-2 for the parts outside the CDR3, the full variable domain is GAGVSQSPRYKVAKRGQDVALRCDPISGHVSLFWYQQALGQGPEFLTYFQNEAQLDKSGLPSDRFFAERPEGSVSTLKIQRTQQEDSAVYLCASSLSVTGGFYGYTFGSGTRLTVV.

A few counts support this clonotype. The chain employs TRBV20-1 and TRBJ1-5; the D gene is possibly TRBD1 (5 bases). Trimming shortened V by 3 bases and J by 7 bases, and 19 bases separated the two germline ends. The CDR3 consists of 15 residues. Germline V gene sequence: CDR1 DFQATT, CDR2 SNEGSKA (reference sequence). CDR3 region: CSARVRGPLGQPQHF. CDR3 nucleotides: TGCAGTGCTAGGGTCCGGGGCCCTTTAGGGCAGCCCCAGCATTTT.

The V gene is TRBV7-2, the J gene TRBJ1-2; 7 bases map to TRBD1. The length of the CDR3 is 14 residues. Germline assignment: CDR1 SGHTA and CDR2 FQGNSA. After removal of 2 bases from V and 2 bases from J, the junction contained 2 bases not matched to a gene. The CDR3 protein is CASSLRGGNYGYTF. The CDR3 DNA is TGTGCCAGCAGCTTAAGAGGGGGCAACTATGGCTACACCTTC.

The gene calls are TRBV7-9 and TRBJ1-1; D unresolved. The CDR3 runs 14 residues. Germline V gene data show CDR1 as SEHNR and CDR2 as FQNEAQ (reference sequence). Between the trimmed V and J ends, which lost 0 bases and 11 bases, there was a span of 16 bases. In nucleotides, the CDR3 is TGTGCCAGCAGCTTAGCGAAGGAGGCGGCGGATGCTTTCTTT. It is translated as CASSLAKEAADAFF.

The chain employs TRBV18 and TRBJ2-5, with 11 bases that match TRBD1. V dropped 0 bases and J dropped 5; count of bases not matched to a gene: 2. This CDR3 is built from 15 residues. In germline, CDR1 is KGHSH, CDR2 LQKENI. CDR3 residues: CASSPPDRGRETQYF. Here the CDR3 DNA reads TGTGCCAGCTCACCACCGGACAGGGGGCGGGAGACCCAGTACTTC.

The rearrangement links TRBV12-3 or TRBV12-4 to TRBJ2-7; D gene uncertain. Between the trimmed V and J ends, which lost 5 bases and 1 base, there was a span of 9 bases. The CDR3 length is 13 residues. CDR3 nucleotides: TGTGCCAGCAGTCCCAAGGATTCCTACGAGCAGTACTTC. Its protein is CASSPKDSYEQYF.

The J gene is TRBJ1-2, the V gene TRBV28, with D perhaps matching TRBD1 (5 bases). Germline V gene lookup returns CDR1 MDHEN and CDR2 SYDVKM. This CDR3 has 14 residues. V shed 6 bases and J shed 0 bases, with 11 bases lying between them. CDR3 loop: CASRPGHTNYGYTF. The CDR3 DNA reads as TGTGCCAGCAGACCTGGACACACTAACTATGGCTACACCTTC.

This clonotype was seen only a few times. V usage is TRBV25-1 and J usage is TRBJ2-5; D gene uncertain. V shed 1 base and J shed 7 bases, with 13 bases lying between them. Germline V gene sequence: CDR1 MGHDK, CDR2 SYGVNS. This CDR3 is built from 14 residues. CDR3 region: CASSESGPWGTQYF. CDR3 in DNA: TGTGCCAGCAGTGAATCGGGCCCTTGGGGGACCCAGTACTTC.

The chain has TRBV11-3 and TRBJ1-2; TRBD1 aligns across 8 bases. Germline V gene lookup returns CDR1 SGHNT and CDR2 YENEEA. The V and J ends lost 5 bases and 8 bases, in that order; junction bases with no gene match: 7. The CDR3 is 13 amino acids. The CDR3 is CASSPRTGPGYTF. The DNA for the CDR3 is TGTGCCAGCAGCCCCCGGACAGGGCCCGGCTACACCTTC.

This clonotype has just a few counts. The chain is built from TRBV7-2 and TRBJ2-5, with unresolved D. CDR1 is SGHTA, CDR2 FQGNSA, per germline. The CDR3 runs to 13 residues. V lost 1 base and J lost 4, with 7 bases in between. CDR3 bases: TGTGCCAGCAGCTTAGTAGTAGGAGAGACCCAGTACTTC. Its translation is CASSLVVGETQYF.

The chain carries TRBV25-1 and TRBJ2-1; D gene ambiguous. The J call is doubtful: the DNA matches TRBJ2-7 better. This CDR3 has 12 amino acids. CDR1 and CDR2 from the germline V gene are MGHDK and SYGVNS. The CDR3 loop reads CASSGGPYEQYF. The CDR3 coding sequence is TGTGCCAGCAGTGGGGGTCCCTACGAGCAGTACTTC.

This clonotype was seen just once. The DNA for the CDR3 is TGTGCCAGCAGAAGAGGGACTAGCGGGGGGAGTGAGCAGTTCTTC. The encoded protein is CASRRGTSGGSEQFF. The chain carries TRBV6-2 or TRBV6-3 and TRBJ2-1; 15 bases fit TRBD2. Germline CDR1 MNHEY, CDR2 SVGEGT. The CDR3 runs to 15 residues. The V segment lost 6 bases and the J segment 9 bases; nucleotides outside the gene matches: 6.

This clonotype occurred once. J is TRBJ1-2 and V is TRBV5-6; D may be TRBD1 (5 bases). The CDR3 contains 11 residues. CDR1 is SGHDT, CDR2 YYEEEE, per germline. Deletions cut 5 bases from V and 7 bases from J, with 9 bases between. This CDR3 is CASRERGGYTF. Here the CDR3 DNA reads TGTGCCAGCAGAGAGAGGGGTGGCTACACCTTC. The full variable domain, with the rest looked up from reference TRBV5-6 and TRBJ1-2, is DAGVTQSPTHLIKTRGQQVTLRCSPKSGHDTVSWYQQALGQGPQFIFQYYEEEERQRGNFPDRFSGHQFPNYSSELNVNALLLGDSALYLCASRERGGYTFGSGTRLTVV.

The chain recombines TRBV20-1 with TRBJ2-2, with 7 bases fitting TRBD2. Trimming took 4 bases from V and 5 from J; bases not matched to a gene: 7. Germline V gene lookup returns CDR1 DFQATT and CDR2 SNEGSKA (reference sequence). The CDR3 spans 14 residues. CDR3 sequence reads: CSAKRTRETGELFF. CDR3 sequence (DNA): TGCAGTGCTAAGAGGACTAGAGAAACCGGGGAGCTGTTTTTT.

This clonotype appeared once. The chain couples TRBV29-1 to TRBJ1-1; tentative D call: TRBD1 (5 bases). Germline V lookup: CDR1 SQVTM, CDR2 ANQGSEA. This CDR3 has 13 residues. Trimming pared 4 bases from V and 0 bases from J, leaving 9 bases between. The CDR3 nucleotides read TGCAGCGTTGCGACAGTCATGAACACTGAAGCTTTCTTT. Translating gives CSVATVMNTEAFF.

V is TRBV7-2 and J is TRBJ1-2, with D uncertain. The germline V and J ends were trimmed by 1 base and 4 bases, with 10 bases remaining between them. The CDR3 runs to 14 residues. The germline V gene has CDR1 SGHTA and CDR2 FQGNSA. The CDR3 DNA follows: TGTGCCAGCAGCTTAGTGGACCGAATCTATGGCTACACCTTC. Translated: CASSLVDRIYGYTF.

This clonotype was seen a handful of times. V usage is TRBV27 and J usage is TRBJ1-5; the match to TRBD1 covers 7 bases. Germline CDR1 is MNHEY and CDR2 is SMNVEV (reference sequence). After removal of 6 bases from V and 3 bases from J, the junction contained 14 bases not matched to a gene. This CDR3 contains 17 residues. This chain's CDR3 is CASSSTGAEKVNQPQHF. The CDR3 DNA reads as TGTGCCAGCAGCTCTACAGGGGCGGAGAAAGTCAATCAGCCCCAGCATTTT.

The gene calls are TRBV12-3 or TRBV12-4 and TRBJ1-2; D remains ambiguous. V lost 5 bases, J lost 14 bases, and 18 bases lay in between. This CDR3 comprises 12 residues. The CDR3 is CASSNLMGSWTF. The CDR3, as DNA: TGTGCCAGCAGTAACTTGATGGGGTCATGGACCTTC.

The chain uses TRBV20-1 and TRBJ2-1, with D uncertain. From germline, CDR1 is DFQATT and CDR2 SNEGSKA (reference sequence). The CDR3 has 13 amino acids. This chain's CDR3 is CSLPASSYNEQFF. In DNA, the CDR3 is TGCAGCCTGCCCGCAAGCTCCTACAATGAGCAGTTCTTC.

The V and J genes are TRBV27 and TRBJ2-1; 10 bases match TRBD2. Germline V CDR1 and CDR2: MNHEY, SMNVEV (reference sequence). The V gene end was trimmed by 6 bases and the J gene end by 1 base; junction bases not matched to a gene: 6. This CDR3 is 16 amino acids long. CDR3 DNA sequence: TGTGCCAGCAGCCTGAGCGGGAGGGTGTCCTACAATGAGCAGTTCTTC. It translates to CASSLSGRVSYNEQFF.

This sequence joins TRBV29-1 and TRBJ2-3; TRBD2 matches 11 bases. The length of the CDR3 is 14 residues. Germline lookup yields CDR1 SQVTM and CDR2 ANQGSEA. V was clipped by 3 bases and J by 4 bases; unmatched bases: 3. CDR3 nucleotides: TGCAGCGTTGAGGGGACTAGCGGAGCAGATACGCAGTATTTT. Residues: CSVEGTSGADTQYF.